The table lists the clone carrying this T cell receptor beta chain with a count of one. The data derive from a study of technical replicates of blood from a handful of donors. Libraries were prepared by immunoSEQ multiplex PCR; TCRdb keeps only in-frame clonotypes and omits some of them. The sample holds tens of thousands of clones, nearly 96% seen once. This CDR3 comprises 15 residues. Germline CDR1 reads LNHNV; CDR2 reads YYDKDF (reference sequence). Trimming took 9 bases from V and 4 from J; bases not matched to a gene: 12. Sequencing was performed on T cells isolated from PBMCs. The rearrangement joins TRBV15 to TRBJ2-7; TRBD2 matches at 10 bases. The source is a human donor in good health. The CDR3 nucleotides read TGTGCCACGGAAACCCTAGCGGGAGATCTATACGAGCAGTACTTC. Its protein is CATETLAGDLYEQYF.